Sequencing of this T cell receptor (beta chain) was carried out in a study of Graves' ophthalmopathy and Graves' hyperthyroidism. Study-wide points: Blood also carried most expanded thyroid clonotypes exceeding 0.001 frequency. With a specificity of roughly 72% and a sensitivity of more than 65%, the model predicted ophthalmopathy progression.

This clonotype was detected a few times. As yet, its antigen is unknown. From RNA, the CDR3 regions of TCR beta chains were amplified and sequenced. First-round RT-PCR employed HTBI primers, with a second-round multiplex PCR after it. TCRdb passed the multiplex PCR reads through MiXCR, listing each CDR3 protein once. The profile covers under 350,000 distinct CDR3 sequences, with 15% to 20% appearing a single time and approximately 13% taken by the ten largest. There are 15 residues in the CDR3. V lost 7 bases, J lost 4 bases, and 16 bases lay in between. Germline V lookup: CDR1 MNHEY, CDR2 SVGEGT. All donors with ophthalmopathy were recorded as having moderate-to-severe activity, CAS ≥3, NOSPECS ≥4 and a duration under 3 months.

This receptor was obtained from an adult man with Graves' ophthalmopathy. Material: peripheral blood. This chain links TRBV6-2 or TRBV6-3 with TRBJ2-2; a possible D gene is TRBD2 (6 bases). CDR3 bases: TGTGCCAGCAACCCACTGGGGGGTAGCACCGGGGAGCTGTTTTTT. Its translation is CASNPLGGSTGELFF.